Listed below are T cell receptor beta chains from one sample, sequenced in a study of blood T cells in healthy people across ages. Each CDR3 protein is one row after TCRdb ran MiXCR on the 5' RACE reads. The sample contains about 1.8 million distinct CDR3 sequences, about 49% of which appear only once. Sequencing used blood. Receptor source: a woman aged 40 to 50 in good health. CDR3s include the opening cysteine and the closing phenylalanine or tryptophan. D genes are given only for firm matches. Expanded clones are given a class, and other clones once, few, many or no size at all.

J	size	D	V	CDR3	DNA
TRBJ2-1	many	.	TRBV4-2	CASSQDYNEQFF	TGCGCCAGCAGCCAAGATTACAATGAGCAGTTCTTC
TRBJ2-3	few	TRBD2	TRBV10-3	CAISSGVYTQYF	TGTGCCATTTCTAGCGGGGTATATACGCAGTATTTT
TRBJ2-7	.	.	TRBV7-2	CASSSRTDISYEQYF	TGTGCCAGCAGCTCCCGGACAGACATCTCCTACGAGCAGTACTTC
TRBJ2-3	once	.	TRBV20-1	CSARRAGTVTDTQYF	TGCAGTGCTAGACGTGCCGGGACGGTTACAGATACGCAGTATTTT
TRBJ2-1	.	TRBD2	TRBV7-2	CASSLAAGGVDNEQFF	TGTGCCAGCAGCTTAGCCGCGGGGGGCGTCGACAATGAGCAGTTCTTC
TRBJ2-1	.	TRBD2	TRBV20-1	CSASPTSGGAYEQFF	TGCAGTGCTAGCCCTACTAGCGGGGGGGCGTATGAGCAGTTCTTC
TRBJ2-3	once	.	TRBV9	CASSEGGRRDTQYF	TGTGCCAGCAGCGAGGGGGGGCGAAGAGATACGCAGTATTTT
TRBJ2-5	.	TRBD2	TRBV27	CASSFTGRALETQYF	TGTGCCAGCAGTTTTACCGGGAGGGCCTTGGAGACCCAGTACTTC
TRBJ1-5	.	.	TRBV6-2/TRBV6-3	CASSYQESNQPQHF	TGTGCCAGCAGTTACCAAGAAAGCAATCAGCCCCAGCATTTT
TRBJ1-1	.	.	TRBV6-2/TRBV6-3	CASRNPGSTEAFF	TGTGCCAGCAGAAACCCCGGGAGCACTGAAGCTTTCTTT
TRBJ2-1	.	.	TRBV20-1	CSAIRGDRGNEQFF	TGCAGTGCTATACGTGGGGATCGAGGCAATGAGCAGTTCTTC
TRBJ2-1	few	.	TRBV10-2	CASRLRGEGKNEQFF	TGCGCCAGCCGATTGAGGGGCGAGGGGAAGAATGAGCAGTTCTTC
TRBJ1-2	.	.	TRBV6-1	CASSEKGRYSYGYTF	TGTGCCAGCAGTGAAAAGGGCCGCTACAGCTATGGCTACACCTTC
TRBJ2-3	.	TRBD1	TRBV18	CASSPYVTGKTDTQYF	TGTGCCAGCTCCCCCTACGTGACAGGGAAGACAGATACGCAGTATTTT
TRBJ2-7	.	.	TRBV6-1	CASSARQFYEQYF	TGTGCCAGCAGTGCCAGACAATTCTACGAGCAGTACTTC
TRBJ2-7	.	.	TRBV10-2	CARSQGPVEEQYF	TGCGCCAGGAGCCAGGGGCCCGTGGAAGAGCAGTACTTC
TRBJ2-1	.	TRBD2	TRBV7-2	CASSLAGTRFNEQFF	TGTGCCAGCAGCTTAGCCGGGACTAGATTCAATGAGCAGTTCTTC
TRBJ2-1	.	TRBD2	TRBV6-5	CASGLPGRAGDNEQFF	TGTGCCAGCGGGCTCCCGGGACGAGCGGGGGACAATGAGCAGTTCTTC
TRBJ1-1	.	TRBD1	TRBV7-6	CASSLGTGFLNTEAFF	TGTGCCAGCAGCTTAGGGACAGGGTTTCTGAACACTGAAGCTTTCTTT
TRBJ2-6	.	TRBD1	TRBV15	CATSRDPFGGQGIRDGANVLTF	TGTGCCACCAGCAGAGATCCGTTTGGGGGACAGGGTATTCGAGACGGGGCCAACGTCCTGACTTTC
TRBJ2-3	few	TRBD2	TRBV12-5	CASAPGGSTDTQYF	TGTGCTAGTGCCCCGGGGGGGTCGACAGATACGCAGTATTTT
TRBJ2-3	.	.	TRBV3-1	CASSQDWRAKDTQYF	TGTGCCAGCAGCCAAGATTGGAGGGCCAAAGATACGCAGTATTTT
TRBJ2-2	.	.	TRBV10-3	CAIRQERGTGELFF	TGTGCCATCAGACAGGAGAGGGGCACCGGGGAGCTGTTTTTT
TRBJ1-2	.	.	TRBV2	CASKHPIGGYTF	TGTGCCAGCAAACATCCTATTGGGGGCTACACCTTC
TRBJ2-4	.	.	TRBV6-6	CASMLGGGDIQYF	TGTGCCAGCATGCTAGGAGGGGGGGACATTCAGTACTTC
TRBJ2-6	few	.	TRBV10-3	CATRPGPTIKPNVLTF	TGTGCCACCCGGCCAGGGCCGACGATCAAGCCCAACGTCCTGACTTTC
TRBJ2-5	few	TRBD1	TRBV5-1	CASRLQGATETQYF	TGCGCCAGCAGGCTACAGGGGGCTACGGAGACCCAGTACTTC
TRBJ1-2	.	.	TRBV4-1	CASSQVGLGGYTF	TGCGCCAGCAGCCAAGTAGGGTTGGGTGGCTACACCTTC
TRBJ1-4	.	.	TRBV7-2	CASSRSIATNEKLFF	TGTGCCAGCAGCCGCAGCATTGCAACTAATGAAAAACTGTTTTTT
TRBJ1-2	.	TRBD1	TRBV6-6	CASRGGGPGGYTF	TGCGCCAGCAGGGGGGGTGGGCCAGGAGGCTACACCTTC
TRBJ2-1	.	TRBD2	TRBV20-1	CSAPLAGVYNEQFF	TGCAGTGCCCCGCTAGCGGGGGTCTACAATGAGCAGTTCTTC
TRBJ1-6	.	.	TRBV28	CASYSDGKSSPLHF	TGTGCCTCCTACTCTGATGGAAAGAGCTCACCCCTCCACTTT
TRBJ2-1	.	.	TRBV6-2/TRBV6-3	CASSYQDGVNEQFF	TGTGCCAGCAGTTACCAGGACGGGGTAAATGAGCAGTTCTTC
TRBJ1-4	.	.	TRBV7-9	CASSPEVWADEKLFF	TGTGCCAGCAGCCCAGAGGTCTGGGCGGATGAAAAACTGTTTTTT
TRBJ2-3	few	.	TRBV6-2/TRBV6-3	CASSYGGRGRAGTDTQYF	TGTGCCAGCAGTTACGGAGGTCGGGGGCGGGCTGGCACAGATACGCAGTATTTT
TRBJ2-5	.	TRBD2	TRBV11-1	CASQAGGLRETQYF	TGTGCCAGCCAAGCGGGGGGGCTGAGGGAGACCCAGTACTTC
TRBJ1-6	.	.	TRBV5-1	CASSPGTENLSPLHF	TGCGCCAGCAGCCCAGGGACGGAAAACTTGTCGCCCCTCCACTTT
TRBJ2-1	many	.	TRBV6-6	CASTALNEQFF	TGTGCCAGCACAGCATTGAATGAGCAGTTCTTC
TRBJ1-5	.	TRBD1	TRBV7-2	CASKQGAMSNQPQHF	TGTGCCAGCAAACAGGGGGCTATGAGCAATCAGCCCCAGCATTTT
TRBJ2-3	few	TRBD1	TRBV28	CASSFEGAVSDTQYF	TGTGCCAGCAGTTTCGAGGGGGCGGTCTCAGATACGCAGTATTTT
TRBJ2-6	few	TRBD1	TRBV7-6	CASSRRMGQSGANVLTF	TGTGCCAGCAGCCGAAGAATGGGACAGTCTGGGGCCAACGTCCTGACTTTC
TRBJ2-1	few	TRBD1	TRBV5-1	CASRFAGGSYNEQFF	TGCGCCAGCAGGTTCGCAGGGGGCTCCTACAATGAGCAGTTCTTC
TRBJ2-1	.	.	TRBV10-1	CACSEPGPFNEQFF	TGCGCCTGCAGTGAGCCGGGACCGTTCAATGAGCAGTTCTTC
TRBJ2-5	.	.	TRBV5-1	CASGVQCSQETQYF	TGCGCCAGCGGCGTACAGTGTTCCCAAGAGACCCAGTACTTC
TRBJ2-7	few	.	TRBV20-1	CSANGPGVYEQYF	TGCAGTGCGAACGGGCCCGGGGTCTACGAGCAGTACTTC
TRBJ2-4	.	.	TRBV15	CATRDLVRDIQYF	TGTGCCACCCGGGACTTGGTCCGTGACATTCAGTACTTC
TRBJ2-7	.	.	TRBV12-3/TRBV12-4	CASTADPYEQYF	TGTGCCAGCACGGCTGATCCCTACGAGCAGTACTTC
TRBJ2-7	few	.	TRBV29-1	CSVEVASAGSLYEQYF	TGCAGCGTTGAAGTTGCAAGCGCAGGCTCCCTCTACGAGCAGTACTTC
TRBJ2-3	.	TRBD2	TRBV7-6	CASSLGGLAGGDTQYF	TGTGCCAGCAGTTTAGGGGGCCTAGCGGGGGGAGATACGCAGTATTTT
TRBJ2-2	.	TRBD2	TRBV19	CASSISGGTGELFF	TGTGCCAGTAGTATCAGCGGGGGCACCGGGGAGCTGTTTTTT
TRBJ1-2	.	TRBD1	TRBV5-5	CASSLRGGQGNYGYTF	TGTGCCAGCAGCTTACGTGGGGGACAGGGGAACTATGGCTACACCTTC
TRBJ2-1	.	TRBD2	TRBV28	CASSTTNNGGAFEQFF	TGTGCCAGCAGCACGACAAATAACGGGGGGGCCTTTGAGCAGTTCTTC